Each of the 27 T cell receptor beta chains below was sequenced from the same sample in a study of blood T cells in healthy people across ages. Combining a sample-barcoded 5' primer with a J-beta primer mix, a second PCR ran for about 6 to 12 cycles. Each CDR3 protein is one row after TCRdb ran MiXCR on the 5' RACE reads. The sample carries about 830,000 distinct CDR3 sequences, around 62% recorded once. Sequencing was done on a sample of blood. All receptors come from a man aged 25-45 years in good health.

A remark on this clonotype: It is likely a read error, because the conserved phenylalanine at the end of the CDR3 is missing. The chain combines TRBV4-2 with TRBJ2-3, with a weak D call TRBD2 (7 bases). Per the germline V gene, CDR1 is LGHNA and CDR2 is YNFKEQ. The CDR3 runs to 14 residues. V was cut by 6 bases and J by 4 bases, with 14 bases left in between. The CDR3 DNA sequence: TGTGCCAGCAGTAAGGGGGGGGAGCCAGATACGCAGTATTAT. It codes for CASSKGGEPDTQYY.

The chain links TRBV9 to TRBJ2-1; 8 nucleotides line up with TRBD2. In germline, CDR1 is SGDLS, CDR2 YYNGEE. The junction had 6 bases not matched to a gene; V was cut back by 0 bases and J by 4 bases. This CDR3 has 16 residues. CDR3 sequence (DNA): TGTGCCAGCAGCGTAGTCGGGGGGGGCCCTTACAATGAGCAGTTCTTC. Translating gives CASSVVGGGPYNEQFF.

The rearrangement uses TRBV28 and TRBJ2-1; D might be TRBD2 (5 bases). The germline gives CDR1 MDHEN, CDR2 SYDVKM. The CDR3 runs to 12 residues. V was clipped by 5 bases and J by 13 bases, with 15 bases between them. As DNA, the CDR3 is TGTGCCAGCAGTGGAAATGGGAGAGGCCAGTTCTTC. It specifies CASSGNGRGQFF.

This clonotype was found once. The chain combines TRBV5-6 with TRBJ2-3; TRBD1 matches 10 bases. Germline CDR1 reads SGHDT; CDR2 reads YYEEEE. The CDR3 spans 16 residues. The junction had 8 bases not matched to a gene; V was cut back by 3 bases and J by 4 bases. The CDR3 nucleotides are TGTGCCAGCAGCTCATTGGGGACAGGGGACGCAGATACGCAGTATTTT. Protein: CASSSLGTGDADTQYF.

In DNA, the CDR3 is TGCAGTGCTAGCGAGACTAGACGTCCAGAGACCCAGTACTTC. This sequence encodes CSASETRRPETQYF. The rearrangement links TRBV20-1 to TRBJ2-4, with D perhaps matching TRBD2 (6 bases). The J call may be faulty, since TRBJ2-5 better matches the DNA end. Germline CDR1 is DFQATT and CDR2 is SNEGSKA (reference sequence). The CDR3 sequence is 14 residues long.

This clonotype was counted a single time. The chain combines TRBV20-1 with TRBJ2-1; 14 nucleotides match TRBD2. The CDR3 covers 14 residues. V lost 3 bases to trimming and J lost 8 bases; unmatched junction nucleotides: 3. The germline CDR1 and CDR2 sequences are DFQATT and SNEGSKA (reference sequence). CDR3 coding DNA: TGCAGTGCTAGGACTAGCGGGGGGGCATATGAGCAGTTCTTC. Residues: CSARTSGGAYEQFF.

V usage is TRBV28 and J usage is TRBJ1-2; 7 positions agree with TRBD1. With V trimmed by 6 bases and J by 0 bases, 7 bases remained unmatched. In germline, CDR1 is MDHEN, CDR2 SYDVKM. The CDR3 covers 15 residues. CDR3 amino acids: CASSYDRETNYGYTF. CDR3 sequence (DNA): TGTGCCAGCAGCTATGACAGGGAGACTAACTATGGCTACACCTTC.

This clonotype was seen once. The V call is TRBV6-2 or TRBV6-3, the J call TRBJ2-4, with TRBD2 matching over 8 bases. The J call may be wrong; the DNA end is better matched by TRBJ2-7. Germline V lookup: CDR1 MNHEY, CDR2 SVGEGT. This CDR3 comprises 14 residues. As DNA, the CDR3 is TGTGCCAGCATCAAGGGCGGGGGGTTCAACGAGCAGTACTTC. It encodes CASIKGGGFNEQYF.

V gene TRBV6-5 combines with J gene TRBJ2-3; no firm D call. CDR1 is MNHEY, CDR2 SVGAGI, per germline. The CDR3 is 15 amino acids. With 5 bases removed from V and 1 base from J, the gap between germline ends came to 13 bases. The CDR3 is CASSPGPDRTDTQYF. CDR3 coding DNA: TGTGCCAGCAGTCCGGGCCCCGACCGCACAGATACGCAGTATTTT.

The chain carries TRBV10-3 and TRBJ2-2; D is unclear. Germline V lookup: CDR1 ENHRY, CDR2 SYGVKD. This CDR3 comprises 14 residues. V lost 7 bases and J 3 bases, leaving 12 bases between the germline ends. The DNA of the CDR3 is TGTGCCATCACCTGGACGGCCGACACCGGGGAGCTGTTTTTT. Amino acids: CAITWTADTGELFF.

V is TRBV12-3 or TRBV12-4 and J is TRBJ1-5; D is undetermined. Trimming shortened V by 6 bases and J by 4 bases, and 7 bases separated the two germline ends. The CDR3 consists of 12 residues. CDR3 protein: CASSATNQPQHF. The CDR3 region has the DNA TGTGCCAGCAGCGCGACGAATCAGCCCCAGCATTTT.

This chain connects TRBV10-3 to TRBJ2-1; perhaps TRBD1 as D (5 bases). V was clipped by 2 bases and J by 11 bases, with 22 bases between them. The CDR3 runs 16 residues. The germline CDR1 and CDR2 sequences are ENHRY and SYGVKD. CDR3 loop: CAISELAGQLSDKQFF. Written as DNA, the CDR3 is TGTGCCATCAGTGAGCTGGCAGGGCAGTTATCTGATAAGCAGTTCTTC.

This clonotype has more than one count but fewer than ten. This chain uses TRBV3-1 with TRBJ1-2; 7 positions agree with TRBD1. The J segment lost 4 bases and the V segment lost 4 bases, leaving 6 bases of the junction unmatched. The germline V gene encodes CDR1 LGHDT and CDR2 YNNKEL (reference sequence). This CDR3 is built from 14 residues. Here the CDR3 DNA reads TGTGCCAGCAGCCCACCTCACAGGGGCTATGGCTACACCTTC. Translating gives CASSPPHRGYGYTF.

This clonotype was detected once. The chain links TRBV4-2 to TRBJ2-1; 8 positions match TRBD2. The CDR3 totals 16 residues. Germline-derived CDR1 and CDR2 are LGHNA and YNFKEQ. V trimming: 4 bases; J trimming: 4 bases; junction bases outside the gene matches: 9. The CDR3 DNA reads TGTGCCAGCAGCCCACGCGGACTAGCAGAGTACAATGAGCAGTTCTTC. This gives the protein CASSPRGLAEYNEQFF.

The rearrangement links TRBV7-8 to TRBJ2-5, with 7 bases lining up with TRBD2. Germline loops: CDR1 SGHVS, CDR2 FQNEAQ. The CDR3 loop spans 16 amino acids. V was clipped by 5 bases and J by 3 bases; unmatched bases: 12. This CDR3 reads CASSQPAPGGEETQYF. The CDR3 nucleotides are TGTGCCAGCAGCCAACCTGCGCCGGGGGGAGAAGAGACCCAGTACTTC.

The chain recombines TRBV20-1 with TRBJ1-5; D gene unclear. The length of the CDR3 is 14 residues. The germline V gene encodes CDR1 DFQATT and CDR2 SNEGSKA (reference sequence). The V gene lost 1 base and the J gene lost 8 bases, with 15 bases spanning the gap. For the CDR3, the DNA is TGCAGTGCTAGAGCCAGGTGGAATGGGGAGCCCCAGCATTTT. Encoded protein: CSARARWNGEPQHF.

This chain uses TRBV10-3 with TRBJ2-2; 8 bases map to TRBD1. The V and J ends lost 6 bases and 4 bases, in that order; junction bases with no gene match: 4. The length of the CDR3 is 14 residues. Germline assignment: CDR1 ENHRY and CDR2 SYGVKD. This CDR3 is CAISGQGGTGELFF. The DNA of the CDR3 is TGTGCCATCAGCGGACAGGGAGGCACCGGGGAGCTGTTTTTT.

This clonotype was recorded at least ten times. The rearrangement joins TRBV20-1 to TRBJ1-2; D may be TRBD1 (5 bases). Germline loops: CDR1 DFQATT, CDR2 SNEGSKA (reference sequence). The ends were cut back, 6 bases at V and 5 bases at J, with 13 bases in the middle. This CDR3 spans 12 amino acids. The CDR3 region is CSAPGRGYGYTF. The CDR3 nucleotides are TGCAGTGCACCAGGGAGAGGTTATGGCTACACCTTC.

CDR3 in DNA: TGTGCCAGCTCACCCACGGCCCGAAACTTATCACCCCTCCACTTT. Amino acids: CASSPTARNLSPLHF. The chain couples TRBV18 to TRBJ1-6; D gene uncertain. Trimming took 3 bases from V and 10 from J, leaving 16 bases between them. Per germline, CDR1 KGHSH and CDR2 LQKENI. The CDR3 contains 15 residues.

This clonotype was recorded many times. V and J are TRBV7-9 and TRBJ2-6; D is unresolved. The CDR3 is 20 residues long. Germline V gene lookup returns CDR1 SEHNR and CDR2 FQNEAQ (reference sequence). Trimming left V 3 bases short and J 0 bases short, with 21 bases between. The CDR3 protein is CASSFPETDTAHSGANVLTF. The CDR3 DNA follows: TGTGCCAGCAGCTTCCCGGAAACGGATACAGCCCACTCTGGGGCCAACGTCCTGACTTTC.

This clonotype showed up many times. The chain carries TRBV7-2 and TRBJ2-5; 8 bases are a match to TRBD2. Germline lookup yields CDR1 SGHTA and CDR2 FQGNSA. Trimming took 1 base from V and 2 from J; bases not matched to a gene: 6. The length of the CDR3 is 16 residues. In DNA form, the CDR3 reads TGTGCCAGCAGCTTAGGGCCAGCGGGGGCACAAGAGACCCAGTACTTC. Its protein is CASSLGPAGAQETQYF.

The chain joins TRBV28 to TRBJ1-2; TRBD1 might be the D (5 bases). Deletions cut 7 bases from V and 4 bases from J, with 16 bases between. In germline, CDR1 is MDHEN, CDR2 SYDVKM. The CDR3 consists of 14 residues. The CDR3 here is CASKPVGEGYGYTF. DNA of the CDR3: TGTGCCAGCAAACCCGTGGGGGAGGGCTATGGCTACACCTTC.

The gene calls are TRBV20-1 and TRBJ2-1; 8 bases map to TRBD2. Germline values: CDR1 DFQATT, CDR2 SNEGSKA (reference sequence). The CDR3 sequence is 14 residues long. The CDR3 DNA is TGCAATACTCCCGGGGGGGCCTTGAACAATGAGCAGTTCTTC. Translating it yields CNTPGGALNNEQFF.

This clonotype was counted only a few times. The chain joins TRBV12-3 or TRBV12-4 to TRBJ2-1; D is undetermined. V lost 3 bases to trimming and J lost 9 bases, with 9 bases between them. The CDR3 runs 12 residues. The CDR3, as DNA: TGTGCCAGCAGTTTCTCGAGTATTGAGCAGTTCTTC. Amino acids: CASSFSSIEQFF.

The chain links TRBV27 to TRBJ1-2; D is perhaps TRBD1 (5 bases). Trimming cost V 4 bases and J 8 bases, with 17 bases left between them. Per the germline V gene, CDR1 is MNHEY and CDR2 is SMNVEV (reference sequence). This CDR3 region has 14 residues. CDR3 nucleotides: TGTGCCAGCAGTTCTCCGACAGCCTATGGGGGCTACACCTTC. Protein sequence: CASSSPTAYGGYTF.

The chain carries TRBV6-6 and TRBJ2-1; 10 nucleotides line up with TRBD2. This CDR3 is built from 14 residues. Germline CDR1 and CDR2: MNHNY and SVGAGI (reference sequence). The V and J ends lost 5 bases and 7 bases, in that order; junction bases with no gene match: 5. CDR3 sequence reads: CASSGLAGDNEQFF. Written as DNA, the CDR3 is TGTGCCAGCAGTGGCCTAGCGGGGGATAATGAGCAGTTCTTC.

This clonotype showed up just a few times. V usage is TRBV7-3 and J usage is TRBJ2-1; 8 bases agree with TRBD2. Germline CDR1 and CDR2: SGHTA and FQGTGA. With 2 bases clipped from V and 7 bases from J, the junction kept 7 bases outside the gene matches. This CDR3 region has 15 residues. The CDR3 reads CASSLSGGPINEQFF. CDR3 coding DNA: TGTGCCAGCAGCTTATCGGGGGGGCCGATTAATGAGCAGTTCTTC.